The present entry profiles one T cell receptor (beta chain) with its context. This specimen belongs to a study of blood T cell repertoires in COVID-19. The repertoire was sequenced with immunoSEQ multiplex PCR; TCRdb's copy has only in-frame clones and lacks some. The sample has roughly 20,000 clones; about 81% are singletons. The CDR3 has 16 residues. Germline CDR1 reads SGHDN; CDR2 reads FVKESK. The V and J ends lost 3 bases and 7 bases, in that order; junction bases with no gene match: 14. The clonotype comes from a man in his 60s with acute or convalescent COVID-19. The sequencing input was peripheral blood. The chain combines TRBV14 with TRBJ1-1; 7 bases line up with TRBD1. The chain's CDR3 is CASSHFQPQGSGEAFF. CDR3 DNA sequence: TGTGCCAGCAGCCATTTTCAGCCACAGGGGTCGGGTGAAGCTTTCTTT.